The 20 T cell receptor beta chains below were found in one sample sequenced in a study of blood T cells in healthy people across ages. Primed by a sample-barcoded 5' primer and a J-beta primer mix, a second PCR proceeded for 7 to 11 cycles. MiXCR, run by TCRdb on the 5' RACE reads, gives a single entry per CDR3 protein. In the table there are around 850,000 distinct CDR3 sequences, 35% to 40% of which are singletons. Specimen: blood. The origin of the receptors is a man between 18 and 29 years old in good health.

Concerning this clonotype itself: This may be a read error: a much more frequent sequence differs by one nucleotide. The rearrangement joins TRBV7-2 to TRBJ2-1, with D perhaps TRBD1 or TRBD2 (5 bases each). The CDR3 is 14 amino acids. Trimming cost V 1 base and J 10 bases, with 14 bases left between them. Germline V lookup: CDR1 SGHTA, CDR2 FQGNSA. CDR3 sequence (DNA): TGTGCCAGCAGCTTAGAAGGGGACGTCTACGAGCAGTTCTTC. Residues: CASSLEGDVYEQFF.

This clonotype was recorded a few times. The V call is TRBV20-1, the J call TRBJ2-1; D possibly corresponds to TRBD2 (7 bases). The V end lost 0 bases, the J end lost 1 base, and 13 bases lay between the germline ends. Looked up from germline, CDR1 is DFQATT and CDR2 is SNEGSKA (reference sequence). CDR3 length equals 16 residues. As DNA, the CDR3 is TGCAGTGCTAGAGATTTGGGGGGGCCTTCCTACAATGAGCAGTTCTTC. Protein product: CSARDLGGPSYNEQFF.

There are a few counts of this clonotype. This chain connects TRBV18 to TRBJ2-5; D uncertain. Germline CDR1 is KGHSH and CDR2 is LQKENI. This CDR3 is 16 amino acids long. V lost 0 bases to trimming and J lost 3 bases, with 14 bases between them. The CDR3 region is CASSPPGSGHKETQYF. The CDR3, as DNA: TGTGCCAGCTCACCACCGGGGTCAGGCCACAAAGAGACCCAGTACTTC.

This chain joins TRBV10-3 and TRBJ1-2; D is undetermined. The germline CDR1 and CDR2 sequences are ENHRY and SYGVKD. Trimming removed 0 bases from V and 4 bases from J, with 9 bases in between. CDR3 length: 14 residues. In DNA form, the CDR3 reads TGTGCCATCAGTGAGTCGGATCAGCTCTATGGCTACACCTTC. It yields the protein CAISESDQLYGYTF.

The rearrangement links TRBV27 to TRBJ1-2; 10 positions match TRBD1. J was trimmed by 7 bases and V by 4 bases; bases with no gene match: 3. Germline CDR1 and CDR2: MNHEY and SMNVEV (reference sequence). This CDR3 has 13 amino acids. As DNA, the CDR3 is TGTGCCAGCAGTTGGGACAGGGGTCTTGGCTACACCTTC. Translating gives CASSWDRGLGYTF.

This clonotype was seen a handful of times. The chain employs TRBV12-3 or TRBV12-4 and TRBJ2-7; possible D gene TRBD2, 6 bases. The CDR3 length is 13 residues. With 3 bases removed from V and 6 bases from J, the gap between germline ends came to 12 bases. The CDR3 bases are TGTGCCAGCAGTTTGGTAGGGAGGAGCGAGCAGTACTTC. Its translation is CASSLVGRSEQYF.

The J gene is TRBJ2-1, the V gene TRBV4-3; 9 positions match TRBD2. CDR3 length: 17 residues. J lost 7 bases, V lost 3 bases, and 13 bases had no gene match. Germline loops: CDR1 LGHNA, CDR2 YSLEER. The chain's CDR3 is CASSQKAAGGPRNEQFF. The CDR3 DNA is TGCGCCAGCAGCCAGAAGGCGGCGGGAGGGCCGCGGAATGAGCAGTTCTTC.

A few counts support this clonotype. The CDR3 sequence is CSATHRGNYGYTF. The CDR3 nucleotides are TGCAGTGCGACGCACAGGGGGAACTATGGCTACACCTTC. This sequence joins TRBV20-1 and TRBJ1-2; TRBD1 agrees at 8 bases. Germline-derived CDR1 and CDR2 are DFQATT and SNEGSKA (reference sequence). V gave up 6 bases and J gave up 2 bases; unmatched junction bases: 5. The CDR3 runs to 13 residues.

This clonotype showed up just a few times. The chain has TRBV4-3 and TRBJ2-1; 9 bases match TRBD2. V lost 1 base and J lost 7; bases outside the gene matches: 8. CDR1 and CDR2 (germline): LGHNA, YSLEER. The CDR3 sequence is 16 residues long. This CDR3 is CASSQVVRGGRNEQFF. As DNA, the CDR3 is TGCGCCAGCAGCCAAGTGGTGCGGGGGGGCCGAAATGAGCAGTTCTTC.

This clonotype was detected a few times. The chain employs TRBV5-5 and TRBJ2-7, with a weak D call TRBD1 (6 bases). The V gene lost 5 bases and the J gene lost 1 base, with 19 bases spanning the gap. Germline V lookup: CDR1 SGHKS, CDR2 YYEKEE (reference sequence). The CDR3 covers 16 residues. CDR3 sequence (DNA): TGTGCCAGCAGTTTGAGGACTGGGGGCCTGTCCTACGAGCAGTACTTC. Translated: CASSLRTGGLSYEQYF.

V usage is TRBV5-1 and J usage is TRBJ2-7; possible D gene TRBD2, 5 bases. This CDR3 contains 15 residues. Germline-derived CDR1 and CDR2 are SGHRS and YFSETQ. The ends were cut back, 0 bases at V and 2 bases at J, with 12 bases in the middle. CDR3 DNA: TGCGCCAGCAGCTTGGCTGCGGGCCGACCCTACGAGCAGTACTTC. Translated, it gives CASSLAAGRPYEQYF.

Comments on this clonotype: Possible read error: a much larger clone is one base away. The V call is TRBV7-9, the J call TRBJ2-1, with 8 bases lining up with TRBD2. The J segment lost 2 bases and the V segment lost 4 bases, leaving 7 bases of the junction unmatched. The germline gives CDR1 SEHNR, CDR2 FQNEAQ (reference sequence). There are 16 residues in the CDR3. The CDR3 DNA reads as TGTGCCAGCAGCTCCGAGCGGGGGTACCCCTACAATGAGCAGTTCTTC. It specifies CASSSERGYPYNEQFF.

Concerning this clonotype: The junction differs from germline at one of its ends, possibly a read error. The chain uses TRBV4-3 and TRBJ2-3; possibly TRBD1 for D (5 bases). This CDR3 comprises 17 residues. Germline CDR1 and CDR2: LGHNA and YSLEER. The CDR3 DNA is TGCGCCGGCAGCCAAGACCAGGGAACTGTCGAGACAGATACGCAGTATTTT. It codes for CAGSQDQGTVETDTQYF.

This clonotype came up a few times. The rearrangement links TRBV7-9 to TRBJ2-5; D gene unclear. V dropped 6 bases and J dropped 4 bases, with 15 bases sitting between them. Germline lookup yields CDR1 SEHNR and CDR2 FQNEAQ (reference sequence). The CDR3 contains 14 residues. CDR3 nucleotide sequence: TGTGCCAGCAGGAACGGCTTTAGACTAGAGACCCAGTACTTC. It codes for CASRNGFRLETQYF.

The J gene is TRBJ1-6, the V gene TRBV9; no clear D. Germline V CDR1 and CDR2: SGDLS, YYNGEE. CDR3 size: 16 residues. The ends were cut back, 0 bases at V and 6 bases at J, with 13 bases in the middle. The CDR3 protein is CASSVEGGTINSPLHF. The CDR3, as DNA: TGTGCCAGCAGCGTAGAGGGTGGAACCATTAATTCACCCCTCCACTTT.

V and J are TRBV5-1 and TRBJ1-2; D gene ambiguous. Trimming left V 1 base short and J 6 bases short, with 7 bases between. CDR3 length: 12 residues. In germline, CDR1 is SGHRS, CDR2 YFSETQ. The CDR3 nucleotides read TGCGCCAGCAGCTTGCATCAGAATGGCTACACCTTC. This codes for CASSLHQNGYTF.

This rearrangement joins TRBV2 to TRBJ1-6, with 8 positions matching TRBD1. V was clipped by 4 bases and J by 6 bases; unmatched bases: 8. The CDR3 is 16 amino acids. The germline V gene encodes CDR1 SNHLY and CDR2 FYNNEI. CDR3 bases: TGTGCCAGCAGTGCATCCGGGACAGGCCTTAATTCACCCCTCCACTTT. This translates into CASSASGTGLNSPLHF. Using reference TRBV2 and TRBJ1-6 for the parts outside the CDR3, the full variable domain is EPEVTQTPSHQVTQMGQEVILRCVPISNHLYFYWYRQILGQKVEFLVSFYNNEISEKSEIFDDQFSVERPDGSNFTLKIRSTKLEDSAMYFCASSASGTGLNSPLHFGNGTRLTVT.

There are many counts of this clonotype. The chain couples TRBV20-1 to TRBJ2-3; 11 bases align to TRBD2. Germline V gene sequence: CDR1 DFQATT, CDR2 SNEGSKA (reference sequence). CDR3 length: 14 amino acids. V gave up 7 bases and J gave up 4 bases; unmatched junction bases: 7. The DNA for the CDR3 is TGCAGTGTTACGAATAGCGGGGGGGCAGATACGCAGTATTTT. Encoded protein: CSVTNSGGADTQYF.

This CDR3 reads CASSLDPGPREETQYF. In nucleotides, the CDR3 is TGTGCCAGCAGCTTGGATCCGGGACCACGAGAAGAGACCCAGTACTTC. V usage is TRBV5-5 and J usage is TRBJ2-5; either TRBD1 or TRBD2 may fit D (5 bases each). V dropped 0 bases and J dropped 3 bases, with 15 bases sitting between them. Per the germline V gene, CDR1 is SGHKS and CDR2 is YYEKEE (reference sequence). CDR3 length: 16 residues.

This clonotype was recorded many times. The chain couples TRBV7-2 to TRBJ1-2, with D possibly TRBD1 on 6 matching bases. The CDR3 is made up of 13 amino acids. CDR1 is SGHTA and CDR2 is FQGNSA in the germline V gene. The V end was cut by 2 bases, the J end by 12 bases, with 16 bases between. CDR3 in DNA: TGTGCCAGCAGCTTATATGCAGGGGAAGTCCACACCTTC. Translated: CASSLYAGEVHTF. Filled out from reference TRBV7-2 and TRBJ1-2, the complete variable domain reads GAGVSQSPSNKVTEKGKDVELRCDPISGHTALYWYRQSLGQGLEFLIYFQGNSAPDKSGLPSDRFSAERTGGSVSTLTIQRTQQEDSAVYLCASSLYAGEVHTFGSGTRLTVV.